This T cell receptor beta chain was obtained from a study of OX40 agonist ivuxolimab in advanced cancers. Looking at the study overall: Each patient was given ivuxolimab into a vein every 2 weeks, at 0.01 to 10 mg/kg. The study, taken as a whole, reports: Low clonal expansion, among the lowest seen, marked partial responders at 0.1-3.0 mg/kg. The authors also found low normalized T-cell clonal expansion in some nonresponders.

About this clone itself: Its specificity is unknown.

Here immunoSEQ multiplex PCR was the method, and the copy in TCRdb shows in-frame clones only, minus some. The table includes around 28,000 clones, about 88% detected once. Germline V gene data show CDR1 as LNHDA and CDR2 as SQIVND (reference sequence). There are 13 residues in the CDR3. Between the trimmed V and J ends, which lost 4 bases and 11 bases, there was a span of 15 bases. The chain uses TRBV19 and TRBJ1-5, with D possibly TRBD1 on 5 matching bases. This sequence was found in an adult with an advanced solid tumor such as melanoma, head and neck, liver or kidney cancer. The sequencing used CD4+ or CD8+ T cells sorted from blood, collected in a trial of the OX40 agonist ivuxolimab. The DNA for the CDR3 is TGTGCCAGTAGTACTGAAAACTTAGGGGCCCAGCATTTT. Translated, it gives CASSTENLGAQHF.